These T cell receptor beta chains were read from a single sample in a study of shared clonotypes between healthy human individuals. Clones were read by immunoSEQ multiplex PCR, and TCRdb kept only the in-frame ones, dropping some. Of around 2.1 million clones listed, under 95% are singletons. Source material: naive CD8+ T cells from PBMCs. All receptors derive from a man between 18 and 35 years old in good health. Some clones in this sample may be carry-over from other donors' samples. Both conserved end residues are part of each CDR3. D genes are given only for firm matches. Not every row has a clone size; where given, it reads once, few, many or a size class.

.	TRBV19	.	CASSIKWGQPQHF
TRBD1	TRBV29-1	.	CSVEVRDRTSYEQYF
.	TRBV5-6	.	CASSAVLARAWDEQFF
.	TRBV6-1	.	CASSERPYGSNHEQFF
TRBD1	TRBV11-2	.	CASSLAGTGSGYTF
.	TRBV6-5	few	CASSYGANYEQYF
TRBD2	TRBV4-3	.	CASSQSSQVPLAAYEQYF
TRBD1	TRBV6-5	.	CASTQDRGGHEQYF
TRBD1	TRBV5-8	.	CASSWGTGGNTEAFF
.	TRBV6-6	.	CASSAALEQYF
.	TRBV7-9	few	CASSLDRMNTGELFF
.	TRBV6-1	.	CASSEVGGTGANVLTF
TRBD2	TRBV7-9	.	CASSLRAGGTSYEQYF
.	TRBV2	.	CASLLRGASYSYEQYF
.	TRBV9	.	CASSGEGVNTEAFF
TRBD1	TRBV27	.	CASSSGTADSGANVLTF
TRBD1	TRBV6-1	.	CASSESTGVVYGYTF
TRBD1	TRBV5-6	.	CASSSRTGAVQYGYTF
.	TRBV28	.	CASSLGRYGYTF
TRBD2	TRBV27	once	CASSWLAGTNTGELFF
.	TRBV9	.	CASSVGQLGAPDTQYF
.	TRBV9	.	CASSEGSTTDTQYF
.	TRBV7-9	.	CASSSWANTEAFF
.	TRBV19	.	CASKESMNTEAFF
TRBD2	TRBV7-9	.	CASSLGSSGRFLTYEQYF
.	TRBV5-6	.	CASSLGVYEQYF
TRBD2	TRBV5-1	.	CASSPPGVAGLNEQFF
.	TRBV6-5	.	CASSSQGDTQYF
TRBD2	TRBV25-1	.	CASSLGLAVEQYF
.	TRBV2	.	CASYIPGYGYTF
.	TRBV9	.	CASSVSGSAANEQFF
TRBD1	TRBV5-1	.	CASSPDRGGYEQYF
.	TRBV11-2	.	CASSLLRDTQYF
.	TRBV7-3	once	CASSQAQGYEQYF
.	TRBV27	few	CASSLSPDFYGYTF
.	TRBV27	.	CASSPRRSYEQYF
TRBD1	TRBV6-5	.	CASRDRVSYEQYF
.	TRBV7-9	.	CASRPLRGSVESNF
.	TRBV27	once	CASSLRLALSEQYF
.	TRBV27	.	CASSLGLAKNIQYF